This TCR beta chain came from a study of cytomegalovirus exposure and HLA in healthy donors (dated by TCRdb to the late 2010s). Looking at the study overall: The 500 to 800 repertoires of the first cohort and the 110 or so validation repertoires were produced on the same platform, according to a later analysis. The study was designed to test whether signatures of past pathogen exposure could be identified by cataloging public T cell receptors. A separate validation cohort of more than 100 different subjects was used in addition to the 666-subject first cohort. The study combined high-throughput TCR immunosequencing, statistical association of individual TCRs with disease status, and machine learning to predict cytomegalovirus infection status. General conclusions and limits of the study: The authors suggested that the approach could potentially be extended to other disease states and immunological phenotypes. In both the original and validation cohorts, the classifier was reported to diagnose cytomegalovirus status with high specificity and sensitivity. The validation cohort had no HLA typing available for a later analysis, so co-occurrence within that cohort was assessed over all 110 or so repertoires. Three of the identified cytomegalovirus-associated TCR beta chains were confirmed in vitro to be specific for cytomegalovirus antigens. Subsequent analysis determined that TCRs grouped into clusters in the first cohort also showed a tendency toward co-occurrence across the 120 or so validation repertoires, and 94% of cluster scores exceeded 0. In the study, approximately 160 TCR beta chains were listed as associated with cytomegalovirus. Across donors, most TCR sequences were observed very rarely, whereas some public TCRs were present in many individuals.

Library generation was performed with the immunoSEQ multiplex PCR assay. As for how the authors treated the data: A statistical classification framework was built for diagnosing cytomegalovirus status from the catalog of TCR beta chain sequences. TCRdb stores this immuneACCESS table with in-frame sequences only. Part of the clones is absent; in the studies checked, under half of the shortfall reflects unresolved V genes, and no reason is known for the rest. V and J calls and clone size follow that table, whereas D and trimming were derived from the DNA. This sample is represented by about 110,000 clones; around 85% of them were singletons. Of the sample, 3% to 3.5% falls within the top ten clones. V sheds 2 bases and J sheds 0 bases, leaving 7 bases between their ends. The CDR3 starts with the cysteine, ends with the phenylalanine, and has 14 residues. Solely the CDR3 DNA is kept, with 42 bases framed from the first base. CDR1 MNHEY and CDR2 SMNVEV are derived from the germline V gene (reference sequence).

The donors belonged to the validation cohort of approximately 130 subjects, which was separate from the approximately 700-subject first cohort. This clone was picked up one time. Which antigen it targets is not known. It has no much larger one-base neighbor in the sample; base qualities were not kept. Specimen: PBMCs. The rearrangement joined TRBV27 to TRBJ1-1; possibly the D gene is TRBD1, per 6 matching bases. This receptor was taken from a woman between 18 and 30 years old in good health and CMV-seronegative. The DNA sequence is given as TGTGCCAGCAGTTTACACAGGGTGAACACTGAAGCTTTCTTT. Its amino acids are CASSLHRVNTEAFF.